These 14 T cell receptor beta chains originate from one sample sequenced in a study of blood T cell repertoires in COVID-19. Using immunoSEQ multiplex PCR, the repertoire was profiled, and TCRdb retains in-frame clones only, with some absent. This sample has 100,000 to 150,000 clones; 74% occur once, and the top ten carry over 5.5%. Sequencing was done on a sample of peripheral blood. All receptors derive from a man older than 75 with COVID-19, enrolled during active disease.

The chain employs TRBV9 and TRBJ1-1, with TRBD1 as a possible D gene (5 bases). This CDR3 is built from 13 residues. The V end lost 4 bases, the J end lost 3 bases, and 10 bases lay between the germline ends. Germline V CDR1 and CDR2: SGDLS, YYNGEE. The CDR3, as DNA: TGTGCCAGCAGCTTTAGCAGGGACACTGAAGCTTTCTTT. It translates to CASSFSRDTEAFF.

The rearrangement links TRBV9 to TRBJ2-3, with TRBD1 identical over 8 bases. CDR1 and CDR2 (germline): SGDLS, YYNGEE. The V segment lost 4 bases and the J segment 3 bases; nucleotides outside the gene matches: 1. The CDR3 is 13 amino acids. The CDR3 reads CASSRQGTDTQYF. Here the CDR3 DNA reads TGTGCCAGCAGCAGACAGGGGACAGATACGCAGTATTTT.

The chain joins TRBV7-2 to TRBJ2-1, with D possibly matching TRBD2 (6 bases). Germline CDR1 and CDR2: SGHTA and FQGNSA. V lost 1 base, J lost 0 bases, and 19 bases lay in between. The CDR3 covers 19 residues. CDR3 sequence: CASSLGLGATRRSYNEQFF. In DNA, the CDR3 is TGTGCCAGCAGCTTAGGGCTTGGGGCGACTAGGCGCTCCTACAATGAGCAGTTCTTC.

The chain recombines TRBV3-1 (or the pseudogene TRBV3-2) with TRBJ2-7, with D possibly being TRBD1 (5 bases). CDR3 size: 17 residues. Germline CDR1 reads LGHDT; CDR2 reads YNNKEL (reference sequence). The V end lost 6 bases, the J end lost 0 bases, and 21 bases lay between the germline ends. The CDR3 loop is CASRRSLSAGNSYEQYF. For the CDR3, the DNA is TGTGCCAGCAGACGGAGCCTCTCCGCAGGGAACTCCTACGAGCAGTACTTC.

The chain has TRBV5-8 and TRBJ1-4; 8 bases fit TRBD1. This CDR3 has 14 residues. Per the germline V gene, CDR1 is SGHTS and CDR2 is YDEGEE. After removal of 7 bases from V and 6 bases from J, the junction contained 8 bases not matched to a gene. The CDR3 DNA reads as TGTGCCAGCGCCCAGACAGGGGAGGATGAAAAACTGTTTTTT. Translation gives CASAQTGEDEKLFF.

J is TRBJ1-4 and V is TRBV6-4, with D unclear. This CDR3 has 16 amino acids. Per the germline V gene, CDR1 is MRHNA and CDR2 is SNTAGT. V lost 10 bases to trimming and J lost 7 bases, with 25 bases between them. The DNA of the CDR3 is TGTGCCATTCACCGGGAGAGGAAGGGTGTTCTTGAAAAACTGTTTTTT. Translated, it gives CAIHRERKGVLEKLFF.

The chain uses TRBV28 and TRBJ2-4, with 8 bases fitting TRBD2. Trimming cost V 5 bases and J 6 bases; bases outside gene matches: 12. CDR1 and CDR2 (germline): MDHEN, SYDVKM. CDR3 size: 16 residues. The chain's CDR3 is CASSRTSLAGRNIQYF. The CDR3 coding sequence is TGTGCCAGCAGTAGGACAAGTCTAGCGGGTCGAAACATTCAGTACTTC. The full variable domain, its missing parts supplied by reference TRBV28 and TRBJ2-4, is DVKVTQSSRYLVKRTGEKVFLECVQDMDHENMFWYRQDPGLGLRLIYFSYDVKMKEKGDIPEGYSVSREKKERFSLILESASTNQTSMYLCASSRTSLAGRNIQYFGAGTRLSVL.

The chain links TRBV28 to TRBJ1-2; D gene ambiguous. The CDR3 loop spans 13 amino acids. V lost 5 bases to trimming and J lost 9 bases, with 16 bases between them. The germline V gene has CDR1 MDHEN and CDR2 SYDVKM. CDR3 DNA sequence: TGTGCCAGCAGTACTCAGGTTCCTCGTAGCTACACCTTC. Translated: CASSTQVPRSYTF.

The V call is TRBV3-1 (or the pseudogene TRBV3-2), the J call TRBJ2-7; D remains ambiguous. The CDR3 totals 15 residues. With 1 base removed from V and 4 bases from J, the gap between germline ends came to 14 bases. Germline-derived CDR1 and CDR2 are LGHDT and YNNKEL (reference sequence). Here the CDR3 reads CASSQGLVLVYEQYF. As DNA, the CDR3 is TGTGCCAGCAGCCAAGGTCTGGTCCTAGTATACGAGCAGTACTTC.

The chain has TRBV29-1 and TRBJ2-7, with D perhaps matching TRBD1 (5 bases). Looked up from germline, CDR1 is SQVTM and CDR2 is ANQGSEA. The CDR3 spans 13 residues. The V and J ends lost 0 bases and 6 bases respectively, with 12 bases between them. CDR3 residues: CSVEESQGGEQYF. In DNA form, the CDR3 reads TGCAGCGTTGAAGAGAGTCAGGGTGGCGAGCAGTACTTC.

This clone was counted only a few times. The chain joins TRBV27 to TRBJ1-6; 10 nucleotides match TRBD1. The CDR3 length is 15 residues. The V segment lost 3 bases and the J segment 7 bases; nucleotides outside the gene matches: 3. Germline values: CDR1 MNHEY, CDR2 SMNVEV (reference sequence). The CDR3 DNA follows: TGTGCCAGCAGTTTGGGACAGGGGTTGAATTCACCCCTCCACTTT. Its translation: CASSLGQGLNSPLHF.

V usage is TRBV6-5 and J usage is TRBJ2-1; no definite D call. V was cut by 3 bases and J by 4 bases, with 7 bases left in between. CDR3 length: 13 amino acids. Germline assignment: CDR1 MNHEY and CDR2 SVGAGI. CDR3 nucleotide sequence: TGTGCCAGCAGTTATGGCGGTTACAATGAGCAGTTCTTC. As protein: CASSYGGYNEQFF.

V and J are TRBV6-5 and TRBJ2-7; a possible D gene is TRBD2 (6 bases). Trimming removed 5 bases at V and 0 bases at J, with 14 bases between. There are 15 residues in the CDR3. The V gene's germline CDR1 is MNHEY and CDR2 SVGAGI. DNA for the CDR3: TGTGCCAGCAGTAGGGAGGCGGCCCCCTCCTACGAGCAGTACTTC. As protein: CASSREAAPSYEQYF.

The rearrangement links TRBV10-3 to TRBJ2-1; 10 nucleotides agree with TRBD2. V shed 6 bases, J shed 4 bases, and the junction held 6 bases outside the gene matches. Germline V gene data show CDR1 as ENHRY and CDR2 as SYGVKD. CDR3 size: 15 residues. The DNA for the CDR3 is TGTGCCATCAGGATGGGACTAGCGCTATACAATGAGCAGTTCTTC. Amino acid sequence: CAIRMGLALYNEQFF.